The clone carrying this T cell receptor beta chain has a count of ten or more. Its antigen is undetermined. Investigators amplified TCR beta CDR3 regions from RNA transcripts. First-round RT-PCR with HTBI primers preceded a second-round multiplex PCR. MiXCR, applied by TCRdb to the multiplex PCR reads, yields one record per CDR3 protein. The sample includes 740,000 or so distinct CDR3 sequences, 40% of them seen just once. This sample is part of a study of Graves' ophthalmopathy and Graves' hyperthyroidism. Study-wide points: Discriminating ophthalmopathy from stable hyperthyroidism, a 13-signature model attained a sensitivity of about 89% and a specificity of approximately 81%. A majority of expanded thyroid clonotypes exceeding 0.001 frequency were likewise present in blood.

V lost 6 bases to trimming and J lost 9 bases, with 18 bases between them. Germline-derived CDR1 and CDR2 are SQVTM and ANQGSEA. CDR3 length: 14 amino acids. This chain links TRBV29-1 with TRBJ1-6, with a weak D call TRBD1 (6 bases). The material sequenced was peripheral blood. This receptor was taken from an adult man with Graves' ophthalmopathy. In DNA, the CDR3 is TGCAGCGTAAGAGGCAGGGGTTCGGGTTCACCCCTCCACTTT. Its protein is CSVRGRGSGSPLHF.